These 6 T cell receptor beta chains were sequenced from one sample in a study of blood T cell repertoires in COVID-19 (dated by TCRdb to the early 2020s). The library was built by means of the immunoSEQ multiplex PCR assay. This is the immuneACCESS table as TCRdb keeps it, with only in-frame sequences that have V and J called. A part of the clones is gone; compared with another copy, unresolved V genes explain less than half, and the rest is unexplained. The sample profile shows under 150,000 clones; around 88% of them were found once. The ten largest account for about 28% of the sample. Sequenced input: peripheral blood. These receptors were obtained from a human donor in a cohort sampled during active COVID-19.

The chain is built from TRBV19 and TRBJ1-5; possible D gene TRBD1, 5 bases. The V gene's germline CDR1 is LNHDA and CDR2 SQIVND (reference sequence). V lost 11 bases and J lost 0, with 8 bases in between. CDR3 length: 12 residues. The CDR3 coding sequence is TGTGCCCCGGGGGGTAGCAATCAGCCCCAGCATTTT. Its translation is CAPGGSNQPQHF.

This chain links TRBV7-2 with TRBJ2-1; D not certain. The CDR3 consists of 13 residues. V lost 8 bases to trimming and J lost 4 bases, with 12 bases between them. Germline V gene data show CDR1 as SGHTA and CDR2 as FQGNSA. The CDR3 region has the DNA TGTGCCAGCGGATTAGGCGCTTACAATGAGCAGTTCTTC. It specifies CASGLGAYNEQFF. The complete variable domain, with remaining parts taken from reference TRBV7-2 and TRBJ2-1, reads GAGVSQSPSNKVTEKGKDVELRCDPISGHTALYWYRQSLGQGLEFLIYFQGNSAPDKSGLPSDRFSAERTGGSVSTLTIQRTQQEDSAVYLCASGLGAYNEQFFGPGTRLTVL.

This chain links TRBV3-1 (or the pseudogene TRBV3-2) with TRBJ1-4, with D possibly being TRBD1 (5 bases). In germline, CDR1 is LGHDT, CDR2 YNNKEL (reference sequence). This CDR3 is built from 15 residues. V was trimmed by 1 base and J by 6 bases, leaving 12 bases between them. CDR3 coding DNA: TGTGCCAGCAGCCAAGTGGCGCAGGGTTATGAAAAACTGTTTTTT. As protein: CASSQVAQGYEKLFF.

The chain carries TRBV13 and TRBJ2-1; TRBD1 aligns across 7 bases. The V gene end was trimmed by 4 bases and the J gene end by 7 bases; junction bases not matched to a gene: 7. Germline V gives CDR1 PRHDT, CDR2 FYEKMQ (reference sequence). The CDR3 loop spans 14 amino acids. The CDR3 coding sequence is TGTGCCAGCAGCTCAGGGACAGACCTAAATGAGCAGTTCTTC. It is translated as CASSSGTDLNEQFF.

This clone was observed a single time. The chain links TRBV30 to TRBJ1-4, with TRBD1 identical over 10 bases. CDR1 is GTSNPN and CDR2 is SVGIG in the germline V gene (reference sequence). Trimming cost V 5 bases and J 8 bases; bases outside gene matches: 8. The CDR3 is 14 amino acids. For the CDR3, the DNA is TGTGCCTGGTCACCGGGACAGGGGCGCGAAAAACTGTTTTTT. This sequence encodes CAWSPGQGREKLFF.

The gene calls are TRBV5-1 and TRBJ1-1; D possibly corresponds to TRBD1 (5 bases). The length of the CDR3 is 16 residues. V dropped 0 bases and J dropped 1 base, with 13 bases sitting between them. Germline CDR1 and CDR2: SGHRS and YFSETQ. The CDR3 is CASSLGRVGRNTEAFF. The DNA of the CDR3 is TGCGCCAGCAGCTTGGGCAGGGTCGGGAGGAACACTGAAGCTTTCTTT.